This TCR beta chain was identified in a study of blood T cell repertoires in COVID-19. Overall study context: The samples span acute and convalescent COVID-19 from the United States, Italy and Spain. Sources were T cells, B-cell-depleted T cells, or PBMCs; the material itself was cDNA or gDNA.

V lost 5 bases, J lost 1 base, and 3 bases stayed unmatched. Looked up from germline, CDR1 is MDHEN and CDR2 is SYDVKM. The CDR3 loop spans 15 amino acids. In the original analysis: Quantification of nucleated cells was approximated via reference gene primer amplification. Data came from immunoSEQ multiplex PCR; TCRdb stores just in-frame clones and leaves some out. The V and J calls and clone size were taken over from that table, and D and trimming were inferred from the DNA. The sample yields 160,000 or so clones, about four fifths seen once. The origin of this receptor is a man aged 55 to 70 with acute or convalescent COVID-19. Sequencing was done on a sample of peripheral blood. The chain has TRBV28 and TRBJ1-1; 11 nucleotides agree with TRBD1. The CDR3 DNA sequence: TGTGCCAGCAGTGGGGACAGGGGGTGGAACACTGAAGCTTTCTTT. As protein: CASSGDRGWNTEAFF. Complete variable domain (other parts from reference TRBV28 and TRBJ1-1): DVKVTQSSRYLVKRTGEKVFLECVQDMDHENMFWYRQDPGLGLRLIYFSYDVKMKEKGDIPEGYSVSREKKERFSLILESASTNQTSMYLCASSGDRGWNTEAFFGQGTRLTVV.